Here is one T cell receptor (beta chain) with its context. This sample was taken from a study of T cell changes during pregnancy in multiple sclerosis. Assay: immunoSEQ multiplex PCR; the TCRdb copy retains only in-frame clones and omits some. The sample contains 43,000 or so clones, around 90% of which appear only once. Germline V gives CDR1 SGHRS, CDR2 YFSETQ. The CDR3 has 14 amino acids. V shed 6 bases, J shed 7 bases, and the junction held 5 bases outside the gene matches. The sequenced sample was peripheral blood, obtained in the first trimester of pregnancy. The rearrangement joins TRBV5-1 to TRBJ1-4; 11 nucleotides match TRBD1. This clonotype was sampled from a female donor with multiple sclerosis, enrolled in a pregnancy study. The CDR3 sequence: CASKGTGGREKLFF. The CDR3 nucleotides read TGCGCCAGCAAGGGGACAGGGGGACGTGAAAAACTGTTTTTT.